In its sample, the clone carrying this T cell receptor (beta chain) was seen a few times. The antigen is undetermined. Primed by a sample-barcoded 5' primer and a J-beta primer mix, a second PCR proceeded for 7 to 11 cycles. Paired-end reads containing CDR3 totaled no fewer than 3 million for each sample. TCRdb analysed the 5' RACE reads with MiXCR anew, one entry per CDR3 protein. The sample contains around 800,000 distinct CDR3 sequences, approximately 65% of which appear only once. Each individual donor underwent a draw of approximately 10 milliliters of peripheral blood. PBMCs were isolated at a quantity of at least 6 million per sample. The data originate from a study of blood T cells in healthy people across ages. General observations from the study: Total diversity from one million sequenced T cells was likely underestimated.

The TCR sequence derives from a man younger than 40 in good health. Sequencing input: blood.

CDR3 residues: CASSLGGGNSYEQYF. The CDR3 coding sequence is TGTGCCAGCAGCTTAGGGGGGGGCAACTCCTACGAGCAGTACTTC. The chain has TRBV7-2 and TRBJ2-7, with a tentative D call TRBD2 (7 bases). Germline V lookup: CDR1 SGHTA, CDR2 FQGNSA. This CDR3 comprises 15 residues. Trimming removed 1 base from V and 0 bases from J, with 10 bases in between.